This T cell receptor (beta chain) was obtained from a study of cytomegalovirus exposure and HLA in healthy donors. Whole-study results and caveats: Across donors, presence/absence analyses took sequencing depth to be roughly uniform. TCR beta sequences reportedly predicted most subjects' HLA-A and HLA-B alleles accurately.

Comments on this clone: Its antigen is still unknown.

Primers for the PCR totalled 60 Vbeta and 13 Jbeta. TCRdb's table, derived via immunoSEQ multiplex PCR, lists solely in-frame clones and lacks some. This table holds more than 110,000 clones, more than 75% found once. The donors gave bone marrow, and they were healthy. There are 15 residues in the CDR3. V lost 5 bases, J lost 3 bases, and 5 bases stayed unmatched. Germline loops: CDR1 SNHLY, CDR2 FYNNEI. The chain joins TRBV2 to TRBJ2-2; 8 bases are shared with TRBD1. The sequence was obtained from a man younger than 30 in good health and CMV-seronegative. Sequenced sample: PBMCs. For the CDR3, the DNA is TGTGCCAGCAGTTTTGGACAGGGCGACACCGGGGAGCTGTTTTTT. This translates into CASSFGQGDTGELFF. The whole variable domain, remainder taken from reference TRBV2 and TRBJ2-2, is EPEVTQTPSHQVTQMGQEVILRCVPISNHLYFYWYRQILGQKVEFLVSFYNNEISEKSEIFDDQFSVERPDGSNFTLKIRSTKLEDSAMYFCASSFGQGDTGELFFGEGSRLTVL.